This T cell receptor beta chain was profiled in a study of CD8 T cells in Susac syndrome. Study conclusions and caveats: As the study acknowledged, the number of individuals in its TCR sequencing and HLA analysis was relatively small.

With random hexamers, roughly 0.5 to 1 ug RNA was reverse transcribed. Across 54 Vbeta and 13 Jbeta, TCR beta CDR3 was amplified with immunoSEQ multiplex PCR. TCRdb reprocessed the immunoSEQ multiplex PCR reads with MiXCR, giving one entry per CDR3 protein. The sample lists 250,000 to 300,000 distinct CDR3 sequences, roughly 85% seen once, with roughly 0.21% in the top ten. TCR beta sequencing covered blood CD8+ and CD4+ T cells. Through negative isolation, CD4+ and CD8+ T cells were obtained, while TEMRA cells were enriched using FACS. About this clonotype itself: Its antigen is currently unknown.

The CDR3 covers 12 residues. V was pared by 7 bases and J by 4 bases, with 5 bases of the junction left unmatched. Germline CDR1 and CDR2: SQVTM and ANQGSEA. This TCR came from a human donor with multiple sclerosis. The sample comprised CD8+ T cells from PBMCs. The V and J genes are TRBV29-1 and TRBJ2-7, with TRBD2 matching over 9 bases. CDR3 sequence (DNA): TGCAGCGCGCGGGAGGGGCCATACGAGCAGTACTTC. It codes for CSAREGPYEQYF.